The 13 T cell receptor beta chains below come from one sample, sequenced in a study of shared T cell receptors in the human thymus. The method was immunoSEQ multiplex PCR; TCRdb's version includes in-frame clones alone and lacks a portion of them. The table records roughly 700,000 clones, 88% of them present only once. These data were likewise used in another study, on human thymus T cells.

Sequencing input: thymocytes. The receptors here all came from a boy in the first two years of life with a congenital heart defect.

This clone is a singleton in its sample. This chain joins TRBV27 and TRBJ1-2, with a possible D match to TRBD1 (5 bases). V dropped 3 bases and J dropped 5 bases, with 13 bases sitting between them. CDR3 size: 14 residues. CDR1 and CDR2 (germline): MNHEY, SMNVEV (reference sequence). The CDR3 reads CASSFSGDRYGYTF. The CDR3 coding sequence is TGTGCCAGCAGTTTTTCGGGGGATCGATATGGCTACACCTTC.

The chain has TRBV30 and TRBJ1-5; the match to TRBD1 covers 10 bases. With V trimmed by 4 bases and J by 0 bases, 6 bases remained unmatched. Germline CDR1 reads GTSNPN; CDR2 reads SVGIG (reference sequence). This CDR3 spans 16 amino acids. The CDR3 is CAWKGQGFNSNQPQHF. CDR3 DNA sequence: TGTGCCTGGAAGGGACAGGGGTTTAATAGCAATCAGCCCCAGCATTTT.

The chain combines TRBV5-4 with TRBJ2-5, with D perhaps TRBD1 (7 bases). Trimming removed 4 bases at V and 2 bases at J, with 15 bases between. CDR1 is SGHNT, CDR2 YYREEE, per germline (reference sequence). The CDR3 contains 15 residues. The CDR3 DNA reads TGTGCCAGCAGCGCTTACTCAGGGGGGCAAGAGACCCAGTACTTC. Translating gives CASSAYSGGQETQYF.

V gene TRBV27 combines with J gene TRBJ2-1; 11 bases line up with TRBD2. Germline V gene sequence: CDR1 MNHEY, CDR2 SMNVEV (reference sequence). The CDR3 totals 15 residues. Losses at the gene ends were 9 bases for V and 4 bases for J; bases not matched to a gene: 8. Written as DNA, the CDR3 is TGTGCCAGTCGACCTAGCGGGAGGTCGTACAATGAGCAGTTCTTC. Protein: CASRPSGRSYNEQFF.

This clone was picked up one time. This rearrangement joins TRBV19 to TRBJ2-5, with a tentative D call TRBD2 (8 bases). The germline V gene has CDR1 LNHDA and CDR2 SQIVND (reference sequence). V shed 1 base and J shed 2 bases, with 23 bases lying between them. This CDR3 has 19 amino acids. The CDR3 DNA follows: TGTGCCAGTAGTATAGGCCTCAGACAGGGACTAGAATTACAAGAGACCCAGTACTTC. Protein: CASSIGLRQGLELQETQYF.

This clone occurred a few times. The chain joins TRBV10-3 to TRBJ1-2; possible D gene TRBD1, 6 bases. The CDR3 totals 13 residues. Trimming stripped 3 bases from V and 3 bases from J, with 8 bases between. Germline V lookup: CDR1 ENHRY, CDR2 SYGVKD. The CDR3 loop is CAISEQGDYGYTF. Written as DNA, the CDR3 is TGTGCCATCAGTGAACAGGGTGACTATGGCTACACCTTC.

The table lists this clone with a count of one. V is TRBV11-3 and J is TRBJ2-7; 11 bases line up with TRBD2. Losses at the gene ends were 3 bases for V and 0 bases for J; bases not matched to a gene: 4. The germline V gene has CDR1 SGHNT and CDR2 YENEEA. The CDR3 sequence is 16 residues long. For the CDR3, the DNA is TGTGCCAGCAGCTTCCCGGGACTAGCGGCCTCCTACGAGCAGTACTTC. Translated, it gives CASSFPGLAASYEQYF.

The rearrangement links TRBV15 to TRBJ2-7, with TRBD2 matching 7 bases. CDR3 length equals 17 residues. Germline CDR1 LNHNV, CDR2 YYDKDF (reference sequence). V lost 1 base and J lost 6; bases outside the gene matches: 15. CDR3 nucleotides: TGTGCCACCAGCAGAGCTCTGGGCGGGAGCGCGTTGGGCGAGCAGTACTTC. Residues: CATSRALGGSALGEQYF.

The chain carries TRBV4-3 and TRBJ2-5; 13 positions agree with TRBD2. V trimming: 1 base; J trimming: 5 bases; junction bases outside the gene matches: 7. The CDR3 totals 17 residues. The germline V gene encodes CDR1 LGHNA and CDR2 YSLEER. CDR3 sequence (DNA): TGCGCCAGCAGCCAAGGCCGTACTAGCGGGAGGGGGGAGACCCAGTACTTC. This translates into CASSQGRTSGRGETQYF.

This sequence joins TRBV4-2 and TRBJ1-2, with 8 bases matching TRBD1. Germline V gene data show CDR1 as LGHNA and CDR2 as YNFKEQ. This CDR3 has 12 residues. V trimming: 3 bases; J trimming: 8 bases; junction bases outside the gene matches: 2. CDR3 coding DNA: TGTGCCAGCAGCCAGGCAGGGGGCGGCTACACCTTC. Amino acid sequence: CASSQAGGGYTF.

The V gene is TRBV28, the J gene TRBJ2-1; 9 bases are shared with TRBD2. Trimming cost V 5 bases and J 2 bases; bases outside gene matches: 1. CDR3 length: 14 amino acids. Germline lookup yields CDR1 MDHEN and CDR2 SYDVKM. The CDR3 DNA reads TGTGCCAGCAGTAGCGGGAGGACCTACAATGAGCAGTTCTTC. Its translation is CASSSGRTYNEQFF.

The CDR3 protein is CASSQTSDRVLNTGELFF. CDR3 bases: TGCGCCAGCAGCCAGACATCAGACAGGGTGCTTAACACCGGGGAGCTGTTTTTT. V gene TRBV4-3 combines with J gene TRBJ2-2, with TRBD1 matching 7 bases. The CDR3 length is 18 residues. The V gene end was trimmed by 3 bases and the J gene end by 2 bases; junction bases not matched to a gene: 12. Germline CDR1 is LGHNA and CDR2 is YSLEER.

The V gene is TRBV27, the J gene TRBJ2-7, with D perhaps TRBD1 (6 bases). CDR3 size: 17 residues. V was trimmed by 2 bases and J by 0 bases, leaving 17 bases between them. Germline CDR1 MNHEY, CDR2 SMNVEV (reference sequence). The CDR3 here is CASSLRVTGRFSYEQYF. DNA of the CDR3: TGTGCCAGCAGTTTAAGGGTTACAGGGCGGTTCTCCTACGAGCAGTACTTC.